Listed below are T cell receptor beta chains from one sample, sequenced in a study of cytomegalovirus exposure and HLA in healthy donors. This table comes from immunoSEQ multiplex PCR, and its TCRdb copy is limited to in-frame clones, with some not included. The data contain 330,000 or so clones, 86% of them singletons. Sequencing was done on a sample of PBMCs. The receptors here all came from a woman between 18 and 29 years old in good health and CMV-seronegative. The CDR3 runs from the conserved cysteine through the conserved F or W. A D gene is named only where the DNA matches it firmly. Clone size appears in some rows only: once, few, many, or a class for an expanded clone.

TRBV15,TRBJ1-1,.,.,CATSRDAAGWNTEAFF,TGTGCCACCAGCAGAGATGCGGCAGGGTGGAACACTGAAGCTTTCTTT
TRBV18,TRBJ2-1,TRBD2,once,CASSPRTSGSNNEQFF,TGTGCCAGCTCACCACGGACTAGCGGTTCGAACAATGAGCAGTTCTTC
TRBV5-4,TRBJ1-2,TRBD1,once,CASSLGAGGGFDGYTF,TGTGCCAGCAGCCTCGGGGCAGGGGGCGGATTCGATGGCTACACCTTC
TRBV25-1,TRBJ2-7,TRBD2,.,CASSESGSSYEQYF,TGTGCCAGCAGTGAGAGCGGGAGTAGTTACGAGCAGTACTTC
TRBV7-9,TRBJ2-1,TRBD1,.,CASSRTGTGYNEQFF,TGTGCCAGCAGCCGCACCGGGACAGGGTACAATGAGCAGTTCTTC
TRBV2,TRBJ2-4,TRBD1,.,CASSRDRALDIQYF,TGTGCCAGCAGCAGGGACAGGGCTTTGGACATTCAGTACTTC
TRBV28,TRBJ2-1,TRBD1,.,CASRVLRGLSYNEQFF,TGTGCCAGCAGAGTTCTCAGGGGGCTGTCCTACAATGAGCAGTTCTTC
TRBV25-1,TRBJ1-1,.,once,CASSEMGWAEAFF,TGTGCCAGCAGTGAGATGGGCTGGGCTGAAGCTTTCTTT
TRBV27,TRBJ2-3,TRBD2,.,CASSSYPSGTQYF,TGTGCCAGCAGTTCTTATCCTAGCGGTACGCAGTATTTT
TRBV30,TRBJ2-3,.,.,CAWSADTDTQYF,TGTGCCTGGAGTGCAGACACAGATACGCAGTATTTT
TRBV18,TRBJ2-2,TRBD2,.,CASSASGLYANTGELFF,TGTGCCAGCTCTGCTAGCGGTCTCTACGCGAACACCGGGGAGCTGTTTTTT
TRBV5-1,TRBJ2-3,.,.,CASSLNAGTDTQYF,TGCGCCAGCAGCTTAAACGCGGGGACAGATACGCAGTATTTT
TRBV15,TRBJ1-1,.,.,CATGPRWGGVLF,TGTGCCACCGGTCCTCGGTGGGGGGGGGTTCTCTTT
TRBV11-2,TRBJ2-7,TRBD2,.,CASSLGTSGRVREQYF,TGTGCCAGCAGCTTAGGGACTAGCGGGAGGGTGAGGGAGCAGTACTTC
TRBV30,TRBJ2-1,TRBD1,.,CAWSRQQGAYNEQFF,TGTGCCTGGAGTCGGCAACAGGGGGCATACAATGAGCAGTTCTTC
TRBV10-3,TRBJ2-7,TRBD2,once,CAISETSGSYEQYF,TGTGCCATCAGTGAGACTAGCGGGTCCTACGAGCAGTACTTC
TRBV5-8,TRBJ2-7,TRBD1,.,CASSGPGQGEYEQYF,TGTGCCAGCAGCGGACCGGGACAGGGGGAATACGAGCAGTACTTC
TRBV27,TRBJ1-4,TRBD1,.,CASGFRDRANEKLFF,TGTGCCAGTGGTTTTCGCGACAGGGCGAATGAAAAACTGTTTTTT
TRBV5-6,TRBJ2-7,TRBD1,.,CASSLDRGLEQYF,TGTGCCAGCAGCTTGGACAGGGGGCTCGAGCAGTACTTC
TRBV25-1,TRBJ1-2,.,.,CASSSGGLHGYTF,TGTGCCAGCAGTTCGGGGGGATTACATGGCTACACCTTC
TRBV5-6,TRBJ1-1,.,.,CASSLAGFKNTEAFF,TGTGCCAGCAGCTTAGCGGGATTTAAGAACACTGAAGCTTTCTTT
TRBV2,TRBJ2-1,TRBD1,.,CASRVDRPYNEQFF,TGTGCCAGCAGAGTGGACAGGCCCTACAATGAGCAGTTCTTC
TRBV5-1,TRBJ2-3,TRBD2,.,CASSLAGTRLAETTQYF,TGCGCCAGCAGCTTGGCCGGCACTCGGCTAGCGGAGACTACGCAGTATTTT
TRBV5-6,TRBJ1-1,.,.,CASHRVMNTEAFF,TGTGCCAGCCACAGGGTAATGAACACTGAAGCTTTCTTT
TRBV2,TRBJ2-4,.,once,CATQTPTTGTLAKNIQYF,TGTGCCACCCAGACACCGACAACCGGGACACTAGCCAAAAACATTCAGTACTTC
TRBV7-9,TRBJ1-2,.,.,CASSQGQHYGYTF,TGTGCCAGCAGCCAAGGACAGCACTATGGCTACACCTTC
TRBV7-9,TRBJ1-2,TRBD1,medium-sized,CASSLGTNRGDGYTF,TGTGCCAGCAGCTTAGGGACTAACAGGGGGGATGGCTACACCTTC
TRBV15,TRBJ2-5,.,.,CATSRRGVETQYF,TGTGCCACCAGCAGGCGGGGTGTGGAGACCCAGTACTTC
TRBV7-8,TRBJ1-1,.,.,CASRPFGTEAFF,TGTGCCAGCAGGCCCTTCGGGACTGAAGCTTTCTTT
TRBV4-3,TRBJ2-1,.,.,CASSQGASRYNEQFF,TGCGCCAGCAGCCAAGGAGCTTCCCGCTACAATGAGCAGTTCTTC
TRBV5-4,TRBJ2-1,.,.,CASSPDLPRAPGEQFF,TGTGCCAGCAGCCCGGACCTACCGCGGGCCCCAGGTGAGCAGTTCTTC
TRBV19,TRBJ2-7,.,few,CASCETGSYEQYF,TGTGCCAGTTGTGAGACAGGTTCCTACGAGCAGTACTTC
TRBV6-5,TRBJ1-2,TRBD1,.,CASTKDRGDGYTF,TGTGCCAGCACAAAAGACAGGGGGGATGGCTACACCTTC
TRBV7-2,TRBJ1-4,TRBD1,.,CATGQGGFNEKLFF,TGTGCCACCGGACAGGGAGGCTTTAATGAAAAACTGTTTTTT
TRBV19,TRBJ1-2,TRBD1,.,CASSAQGAPGYGYTF,TGTGCCAGTAGTGCACAGGGGGCGCCGGGTTATGGCTACACCTTC
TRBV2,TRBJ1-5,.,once,CASRGLEGDQPQHF,TGTGCCAGCAGGGGATTGGAGGGCGATCAGCCCCAGCATTTT
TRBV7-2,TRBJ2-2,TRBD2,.,CASSWTSGTNTGELFF,TGTGCCAGCAGTTGGACTAGCGGGACGAACACCGGGGAGCTGTTTTTT
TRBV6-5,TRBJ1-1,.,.,CASSYSQGTTEAFF,TGTGCCAGCAGTTACTCACAGGGCACCACTGAAGCTTTCTTT
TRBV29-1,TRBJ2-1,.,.,CSGSEGLNEQFF,TGCAGCGGGTCGGAAGGACTCAATGAGCAGTTCTTC
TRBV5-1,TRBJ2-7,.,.,CASSLEAGRSYEQYF,TGCGCCAGCAGCTTGGAGGCGGGGCGATCCTACGAGCAGTACTTC
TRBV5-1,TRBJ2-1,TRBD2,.,CASQPGLGVYNEQFF,TGCGCCAGCCAACCGGGACTAGGGGTATACAATGAGCAGTTCTTC
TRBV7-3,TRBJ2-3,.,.,CASSQRGKADTQYF,TGTGCCAGCAGCCAAAGGGGGAAAGCGGATACGCAGTATTTT
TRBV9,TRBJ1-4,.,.,CASSVEGTTKLFF,TGTGCCAGCAGCGTAGAAGGGACTACAAAACTGTTTTTT
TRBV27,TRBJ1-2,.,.,CASSSTGSGYGYTF,TGTGCCAGCAGTTCTACAGGGAGCGGCTATGGCTACACCTTC
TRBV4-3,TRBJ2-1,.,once,CASSLERGANNEQFF,TGCGCCAGCAGCCTAGAGCGTGGAGCGAACAATGAGCAGTTCTTC
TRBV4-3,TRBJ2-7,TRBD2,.,CASSQDQTSGDEQYF,TGCGCCAGCAGCCAAGATCAGACTAGCGGGGACGAGCAGTACTTC
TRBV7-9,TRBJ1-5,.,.,CASSLGVGGDQPQHF,TGTGCCAGCAGCTTAGGGGTAGGGGGGGATCAGCCCCAGCATTTT
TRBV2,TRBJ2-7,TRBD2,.,CAGAMTSGSSEQYF,TGTGCCGGGGCCATGACTAGCGGGAGTTCCGAGCAGTACTTC